Listed below are T cell receptor beta chains from one sample, sequenced in a study of T cells in Graves' hyperthyroidism and ophthalmopathy. TCRdb reprocessed the multiplex PCR reads with MiXCR, giving one entry per CDR3 protein. The sample lists 500,000 to 750,000 distinct CDR3 sequences, around 46% occurring once. Sequenced: peripheral blood or thyroid tissue (not recorded which). The receptors derive from a woman younger than 35 with Graves' hyperthyroidism. The CDR3 runs from the conserved cysteine through the conserved F or W. The D gene is left open where the match is weak. Clone size is given for some rows only: seen once, a few or many times, or a class if the clone is expanded.

J gene	clone size	V gene	D gene	CDR3 protein	CDR3 DNA
TRBJ2-5	many	TRBV6-2/TRBV6-3	NA	CASIRTTQETQYF	TGTGCCAGTATAAGGACTACCCAAGAGACCCAGTACTTC
TRBJ1-1	NA	TRBV12-5	NA	CASGLVVGSSQVNTEASF	TGTGCTAGTGGTTTGGTAGTTGGCTCTAGCCAGGTGAACACTGAAGCTTCCTTT
TRBJ1-6	many	TRBV10-3	TRBD1	CAISPDRGSSPLHF	TGTGCCATCAGTCCGGACAGGGGGTCTTCACCCCTCCACTTT
TRBJ2-7	many	TRBV4-1	NA	CASSQPGLALEQYF	TGCGCCAGCAGCCAACCGGGACTTGCCCTCGAGCAGTACTTC
TRBJ2-6	NA	TRBV19	TRBD2	CASSRTVLAGISSGANVLTF	TGTGCCAGTAGTCGAACTGTACTAGCGGGGATTTCCTCTGGGGCCAACGTCCTGACTTTC
TRBJ2-2	many	TRBV29-1	NA	CSLGDRNTGELFF	TGCAGCCTGGGAGACAGGAACACCGGGGAGCTGTTTTTT
TRBJ2-7	NA	TRBV12-3/TRBV12-4	TRBD2	CASSYSSGRSHEQYF	TGTGCCAGCAGTTACTCGAGCGGGAGGTCCCACGAGCAGTACTTC
TRBJ2-3	many	TRBV2	TRBD2	CASQGSGRAGDTQYF	TGTGCATCACAGGGGAGCGGGAGGGCCGGAGATACGCAGTATTTT
TRBJ1-3	many	TRBV10-3	NA	CAISDPAGNTIYF	TGTGCCATCAGTGATCCAGCTGGAAACACCATATATTTT
TRBJ2-7	NA	TRBV18	NA	CASSSVPGHPYEQYF	TGTGCCAGCTCGTCCGTCCCCGGCCACCCCTACGAGCAGTACTTC
TRBJ1-1	NA	TRBV20-1	NA	CSARERETTEAFF	TGCAGTGCTAGGGAACGGGAGACCACTGAAGCTTTCTTT
TRBJ1-4	NA	TRBV6-6	NA	CASSEAVRGHLSTNEKLFF	TGTGCCAGCAGTGAAGCAGTCCGGGGGCACCTATCAACTAATGAAAAACTGTTTTTT
TRBJ1-6	many	TRBV5-1	NA	CASSTDKGWGSPLHF	TGCGCCAGCAGTACGGACAAGGGGTGGGGTTCACCCCTCCACTTT
TRBJ1-5	NA	TRBV20-1	NA	CSARHTRFAQHF	TGCAGTGCTAGACACACTAGGTTCGCCCAGCATTTT
TRBJ2-5	many	TRBV20-1	NA	CSARVWDGVTQYF	TGCAGTGCTAGAGTCTGGGACGGGGTGACCCAGTACTTC
TRBJ1-1	many	TRBV9	NA	CASSVVEGSTEAFF	TGTGCCAGCAGCGTAGTGGAGGGTTCCACTGAAGCTTTCTTT
TRBJ1-1	many	TRBV20-1	NA	CSARDRGRTEAFF	TGCAGTGCTAGAGATAGAGGAAGGACTGAAGCTTTCTTT
TRBJ1-5	many	TRBV20-1	TRBD1	CSAKGVVTGGGRRQPQHF	TGCAGTGCTAAAGGGGTAGTTACAGGGGGTGGTCGACGTCAGCCCCAGCATTTT
TRBJ2-3	NA	TRBV9	NA	CASSVMVGVTDTRYF	TGTGCCAGCAGCGTAATGGTGGGAGTCACAGATACGCGGTATTTT
TRBJ1-1	many	TRBV28	NA	CASSPPMGAEAFF	TGTGCCAGCAGCCCGCCCATGGGGGCTGAAGCTTTCTTT
TRBJ2-7	many	TRBV2	NA	CASVEAGGVPEQYF	TGTGCCAGCGTAGAGGCGGGCGGGGTCCCCGAGCAGTACTTC
TRBJ2-3	NA	TRBV24-1	NA	CATSPSITDTQYF	TGTGCCACCAGTCCCTCTATCACAGATACGCAGTATTTT
TRBJ2-2	many	TRBV12-3/TRBV12-4	TRBD2	CASSYGGRGNTGELFF	TGTGCCAGCAGTTACGGCGGGAGGGGGAACACCGGGGAGCTGTTTTTT
TRBJ2-7	many	TRBV2	NA	CASSTEWSSYEQYF	TGTGCCAGCAGTACGGAGTGGAGCTCCTACGAGCAGTACTTC
TRBJ2-5	NA	TRBV5-1	TRBD2	CASSLGGTSGRSRLSAQYF	TGCGCCAGCAGCTTGGGGGGGACTAGCGGGAGGTCCCGATTGTCGGCCCAGTACTTC
TRBJ2-7	many	TRBV3-1	TRBD2	CASSFGLAGWYEQYF	TGTGCCAGCAGCTTCGGACTAGCGGGATGGTACGAGCAGTACTTC
TRBJ2-7	few	TRBV5-1	NA	CASRSSAGMEEQYF	TGCGCCAGCCGCTCTAGCGCAGGGATGGAGGAGCAGTACTTC
TRBJ2-1	NA	TRBV7-2	NA	CASSNYLNNEQFF	TGTGCCAGCAGTAACTACCTTAACAATGAGCAGTTCTTC
TRBJ2-7	many	TRBV12-3/TRBV12-4	NA	CASSVQGYEQYF	TGTGCCAGCAGTGTACAGGGCTACGAGCAGTACTTC
TRBJ2-1	NA	TRBV7-2	NA	CASRVYLGEQFF	TGTGCCAGCCGTGTCTACCTGGGCGAGCAGTTCTTC
TRBJ2-7	many	TRBV24-1	NA	CATSSAGTYEQYF	TGTGCCACCAGCAGTGCAGGAACCTACGAGCAGTACTTC
TRBJ1-5	once	TRBV15	NA	CATSRVRGDYEHF	TGTGCCACCAGCAGAGTTAGGGGGGACTACGAGCATTTT
TRBJ1-2	many	TRBV12-3/TRBV12-4	NA	CASSLAASPRYGYTF	TGTGCCAGCAGTTTAGCGGCCAGCCCCCGGTATGGCTACACCTTC
TRBJ2-5	NA	TRBV20-1	NA	CSAEGATQYF	TGCAGTGCGGAGGGGGCGACCCAGTACTTC
TRBJ2-7	many	TRBV25-1	NA	CASSEGAAGEKQYF	TGTGCCAGCAGTGAAGGTGCGGCAGGGGAGAAGCAGTACTTC
TRBJ2-6	NA	TRBV7-8	TRBD1	CASSPRQGLNSGANVLTF	TGTGCCAGCAGCCCCCGACAGGGATTAAACTCTGGGGCCAACGTCCTGACTTTC
TRBJ2-7	many	TRBV28	NA	CASSLVGIGYEQYF	TGTGCCAGCAGTTTGGTAGGGATAGGGTACGAGCAGTACTTC
TRBJ2-7	few	TRBV19	NA	CASSIDQDYSSYEQYF	TGTGCCAGTAGTATAGATCAGGATTACAGCTCCTACGAGCAGTACTTC
TRBJ1-5	many	TRBV5-8	TRBD1	CASSAMGQGFHQPQHF	TGTGCCAGCAGCGCTATGGGACAGGGGTTCCATCAGCCCCAGCATTTT
TRBJ1-4	NA	TRBV2	NA	CASSAAGDEKLFF	TGTGCCAGCAGTGCCGCAGGGGACGAAAAACTGTTTTTT
TRBJ2-7	many	TRBV19	NA	CASSPAGTVYEQYF	TGTGCCAGTAGTCCGGCCGGGACGGTCTACGAGCAGTACTTC
TRBJ1-1	NA	TRBV7-8	NA	CASSSRLNNKQFF	TGTGCCAGCAGCTCCCGATTGAACAATAAGCAGTTCTTT
TRBJ2-7	NA	TRBV2	NA	CASSKGADSEQYF	TGTGCCAGCAGTAAGGGAGCAGACTCTGAGCAGTACTTC
TRBJ2-1	NA	TRBV20-1	TRBD2	CSARIAGAYNEQFF	TGCAGTGCTAGGATAGCGGGAGCCTACAATGAGCAGTTCTTC
TRBJ1-2	many	TRBV6-6	NA	CASTRTQGSNYGYTF	TGTGCCAGCACCCGAACACAGGGTTCTAACTATGGCTACACCTTC
TRBJ2-3	few	TRBV10-3	NA	CAISDPQGTDTQYF	TGTGCCATCAGTGACCCACAGGGCACAGATACGCAGTATTTT
TRBJ2-3	few	TRBV19	NA	CASSMSTDTQYF	TGTGCCAGTAGTATGAGCACAGATACGCAGTATTTT
TRBJ1-1	many	TRBV27	NA	CASSFYRNTEAFF	TGTGCCAGCAGTTTTTACAGGAACACTGAAGCTTTCTTT
TRBJ1-6	NA	TRBV7-8	TRBD1	CASSFRGQGGNSPLHF	TGTGCCAGCAGCTTTCGGGGACAGGGGGGGAATTCACCCCTCCACTTT
TRBJ2-5	NA	TRBV2	NA	CASLVGMGETQYF	TGTGCCAGCCTAGTCGGGATGGGAGAGACCCAGTACTTC
TRBJ1-1	many	TRBV29-1	TRBD1	CSIGQGGTEAFF	TGCAGCATCGGACAGGGTGGCACTGAAGCTTTCTTT
TRBJ2-6	NA	TRBV7-9	NA	CASSRRVGANVLTF	TGTGCCAGCAGCCGCAGGGTTGGGGCCAACGTCCTGACTTTC
TRBJ2-5	many	TRBV2	NA	CAISHRVGKETQYF	TGTGCCATCTCCCACAGGGTTGGGAAAGAGACCCAGTACTTC